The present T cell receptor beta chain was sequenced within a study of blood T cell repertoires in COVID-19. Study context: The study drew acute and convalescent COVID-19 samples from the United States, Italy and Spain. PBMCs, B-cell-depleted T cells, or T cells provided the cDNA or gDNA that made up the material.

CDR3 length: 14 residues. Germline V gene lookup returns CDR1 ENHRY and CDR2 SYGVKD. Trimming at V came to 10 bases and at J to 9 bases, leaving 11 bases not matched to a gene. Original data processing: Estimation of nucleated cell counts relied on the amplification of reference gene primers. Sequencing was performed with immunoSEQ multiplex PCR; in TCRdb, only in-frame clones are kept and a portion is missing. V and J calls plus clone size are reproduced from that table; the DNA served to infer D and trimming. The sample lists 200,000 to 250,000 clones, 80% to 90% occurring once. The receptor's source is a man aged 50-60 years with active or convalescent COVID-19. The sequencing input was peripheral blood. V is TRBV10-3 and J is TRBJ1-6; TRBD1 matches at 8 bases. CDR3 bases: TGTGCCAGCTCCGAGAGTGGACAGGGTTCACCCCTCCACTTT. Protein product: CASSESGQGSPLHF.